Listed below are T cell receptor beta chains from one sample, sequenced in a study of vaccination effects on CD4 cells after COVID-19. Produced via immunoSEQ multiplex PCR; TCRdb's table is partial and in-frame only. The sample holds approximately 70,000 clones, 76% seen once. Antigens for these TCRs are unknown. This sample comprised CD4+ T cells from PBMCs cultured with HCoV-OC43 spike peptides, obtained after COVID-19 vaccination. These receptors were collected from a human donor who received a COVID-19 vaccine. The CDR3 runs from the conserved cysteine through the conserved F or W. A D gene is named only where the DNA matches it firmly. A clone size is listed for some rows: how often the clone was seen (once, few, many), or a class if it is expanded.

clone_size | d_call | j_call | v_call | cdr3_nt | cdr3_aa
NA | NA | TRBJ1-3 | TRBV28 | TGTGCCAGCAGCTACAGGGTAAACTCTGGAAACACCATATATTTT | CASSYRVNSGNTIYF
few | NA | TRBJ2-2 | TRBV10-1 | TGCGCCAGCAGTGATAAGACGCCCAACACCGGGGAGCTGTTTTTT | CASSDKTPNTGELFF
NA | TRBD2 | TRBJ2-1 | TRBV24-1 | TGTGCCACCAGTGACCCGGGACTAGCGGGGGGTTACAATGAGCAGTTCTTC | CATSDPGLAGGYNEQFF
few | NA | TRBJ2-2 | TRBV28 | TGTGCCAGCCAGTGGAACACCGGGGAGCTGTTTTTT | CASQWNTGELFF
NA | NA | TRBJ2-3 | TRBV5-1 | TGCGCCAGCAGCTTGACATTACCCGGGGATACGCAGTATTTT | CASSLTLPGDTQYF
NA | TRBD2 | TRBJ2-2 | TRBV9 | TGTGCCAGCAGCGCCATAGCGGGGGGCGGCACCGGGGAGCTGTTTTTT | CASSAIAGGGTGELFF
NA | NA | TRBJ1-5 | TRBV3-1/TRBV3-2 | TGTGCCAGCAGCCACACCCGGAATCAGCCCCAGCATTTT | CASSHTRNQPQHF
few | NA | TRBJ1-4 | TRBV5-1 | TGCGCCAGCAGCACCGGGACACTCGAAAAACTGTTTTTT | CASSTGTLEKLFF
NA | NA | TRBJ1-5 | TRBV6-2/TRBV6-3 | TGTGCCAGCAGTTATTTCAGAAATAGCAATCAGCCCCAGCATTTT | CASSYFRNSNQPQHF
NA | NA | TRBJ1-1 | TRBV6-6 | TGTGCCAGCAGTAGCGGGGGACGCACTGAAGCTTTCTTT | CASSSGGRTEAFF
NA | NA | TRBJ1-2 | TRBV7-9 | TGTGCCAGCAGCTTAATGGGCTATGGCTACACCTTC | CASSLMGYGYTF
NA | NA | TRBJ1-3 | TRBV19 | TGTGCCAGTAGTATACCGTGGAGCTCTGGAAACACCATATATTTT | CASSIPWSSGNTIYF
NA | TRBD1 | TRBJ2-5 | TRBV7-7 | TGTGCCAGCAGCCCGACCGGGACAGGCCAAGAGACCCAGTACTTC | CASSPTGTGQETQYF
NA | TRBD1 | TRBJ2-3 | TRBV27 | TGTGTCACAGGGGAGACATCTAGCACAGATACGCAGTATTTT | CVTGETSSTDTQYF
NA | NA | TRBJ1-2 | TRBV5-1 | TGCGCCAGCAGTTACGGGAATAGTTATGGCTACACCTTC | CASSYGNSYGYTF
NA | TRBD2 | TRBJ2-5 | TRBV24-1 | TGTGCCACCAGTGATTTTAGCGGGTATGGAGAGACCCAGTACTTC | CATSDFSGYGETQYF